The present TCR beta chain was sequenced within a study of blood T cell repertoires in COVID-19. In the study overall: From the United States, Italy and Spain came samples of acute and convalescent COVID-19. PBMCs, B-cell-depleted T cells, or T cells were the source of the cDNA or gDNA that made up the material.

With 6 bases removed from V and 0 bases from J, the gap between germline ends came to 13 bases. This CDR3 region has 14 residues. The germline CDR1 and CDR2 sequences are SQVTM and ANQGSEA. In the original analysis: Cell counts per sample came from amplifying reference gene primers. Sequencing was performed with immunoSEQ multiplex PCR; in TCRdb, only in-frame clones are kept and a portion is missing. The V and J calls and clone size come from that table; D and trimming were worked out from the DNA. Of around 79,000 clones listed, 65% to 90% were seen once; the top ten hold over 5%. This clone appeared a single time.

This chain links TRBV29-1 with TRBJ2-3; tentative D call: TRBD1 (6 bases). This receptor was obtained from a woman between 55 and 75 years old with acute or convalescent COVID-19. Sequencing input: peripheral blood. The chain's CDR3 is CSVVNRESTDTQYF. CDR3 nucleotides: TGCAGCGTCGTAAACAGGGAGAGCACAGATACGCAGTATTTT.